The sequence of this T cell receptor (beta chain) was determined in a study of CD8 T cells in ankylosing spondylitis. General observations from the study: Disease-linked clones reportedly concentrated significantly in matched ankylosing spondylitis synovial fluid. What appeared characteristic of ankylosing spondylitis blood was a TCR beta motif of fewer than ten highly homologous variants.

This CDR3 is built from 15 residues. Germline lookup yields CDR1 SGHRS and CDR2 YFSETQ. With 2 bases clipped from V and 3 bases from J, the junction kept 4 bases outside the gene matches. To note about this clonotype: The target antigen is unknown.

Construction of TCR beta libraries was performed using quantitative 5'-RACE with molecular barcodes. MiXCR, run by TCRdb on the 5' RACE reads, gives a single entry per CDR3 protein. This sample has around 540,000 distinct CDR3 sequences, with roughly 13% found just once. Input material: blood, either unsorted or a sorted T cell fraction (not recorded which). This clonotype was obtained from a male donor with ankylosing spondylitis. This chain joins TRBV5-1 and TRBJ2-2, with 7 bases lining up with TRBD2. The CDR3: CASSFSGLDTGELFF. In DNA form, the CDR3 reads TGCGCCAGCAGCTTTAGCGGGCTGGACACCGGGGAGCTGTTTTTT.